This T cell receptor beta chain derives from a study of blood T cell repertoires in COVID-19. V dropped 4 bases and J dropped 8 bases, with 9 bases sitting between them. Germline V gene lookup returns CDR1 SGHRS and CDR2 YFSETQ. The CDR3 is 11 residues long. TCRdb's copy holds only in-frame clones and misses some; the assay was immunoSEQ multiplex PCR. The sample consists of around 63,000 clones, approximately 90% of them appearing once. This clonotype originated in a woman aged 80 or over with acute or convalescent COVID-19. The sequencing input was peripheral blood. V and J are TRBV5-1 and TRBJ1-2, with D hard to call. The CDR3 sequence is CASSLDGGYTF. The DNA for the CDR3 is TGCGCCAGCAGCCTTGACGGGGGCTACACCTTC.